These T cell receptor beta chains were read from a single sample in a study of blood T cell repertoires in COVID-19. This table comes from immunoSEQ multiplex PCR, and its TCRdb copy is limited to in-frame clones, with some not included. In the table there are fewer than 150,000 clones, roughly 80% of which are singletons. Source material: peripheral blood. The receptor set was obtained from a man aged 60 to 75 who had recovered from COVID-19. Both conserved end residues are part of each CDR3. A D gene is named only where the DNA matches it firmly. Clone size is not always given. Where it is, it says once, few, many or a class for expanded clones.

CASTSYNEQFF | TGTGCCAGCACCAGCTACAATGAGCAGTTCTTC | TRBJ2-1 | TRBV6-5 | . | .
CAWSVRRGEGYGYTF | TGTGCCTGGAGTGTACGGCGGGGAGAGGGCTATGGCTACACCTTC | TRBJ1-2 | TRBV30 | . | .
CASSKAAGGRKTQYF | TGTGCCAGCAGCAAGGCGGCAGGGGGCAGAAAGACCCAGTACTTC | TRBJ2-5 | TRBV7-9 | TRBD1 | .
CASSLRQGGYEQYF | TGTGCCAGCAGCTTAAGACAGGGAGGCTACGAGCAGTACTTC | TRBJ2-7 | TRBV7-2 | . | few
CASQVTERETQYF | TGTGCCAGCCAGGTGACAGAACGGGAGACCCAGTACTTC | TRBJ2-5 | TRBV6-5 | . | .
CASSSLARQGNNYGYTF | TGTGCCAGCAGTTCGCTAGCCAGACAGGGAAATAACTATGGCTACACCTTC | TRBJ1-2 | TRBV6-2/TRBV6-3 | TRBD1 | .
CASNYRTGDIYNYNEQFF | TGTGCCAGCAACTACAGGACAGGGGATATCTACAACTACAATGAGCAGTTCTTC | TRBJ2-1 | TRBV2 | TRBD1 | .
CASSGGGDWTSEAFF | TGTGCCAGCAGCGGGGGGGGAGATTGGACGTCTGAAGCTTTCTTT | TRBJ1-1 | TRBV7-9 | . | .
CASSRGQGGNTGELFF | TGTGCCAGCAGTAGGGGACAGGGGGGCAACACCGGGGAGCTGTTTTTT | TRBJ2-2 | TRBV25-1 | TRBD1 | .
CASSLGQGLTGELFF | TGTGCCAGCAGCTTGGGACAGGGGTTGACCGGGGAGCTGTTTTTT | TRBJ2-2 | TRBV7-9 | TRBD1 | .
CASSLGAGNTEAFF | TGTGCCAGCAGCTTAGGAGCGGGGAACACTGAAGCTTTCTTT | TRBJ1-1 | TRBV11-2 | . | .
CATRGQGDTEAFF | TGTGCCACCAGGGGACAGGGCGACACTGAAGCTTTCTTT | TRBJ1-1 | TRBV15 | TRBD1 | .
CASSFSRTRGAYEQYF | TGTGCCAGCAGCTTCTCTAGGACAAGGGGCGCCTACGAGCAGTACTTC | TRBJ2-7 | TRBV11-2 | . | many
CASTSQGAAGYTF | TGTGCCAGCACCTCACAGGGGGCGGCTGGCTACACCTTC | TRBJ1-2 | TRBV6-5 | TRBD1 | .
CASSRSAGGTSPFNEQFF | TGTGCTAGCAGCCGCAGCGCCGGTGGGACTAGCCCCTTCAATGAGCAGTTCTTC | TRBJ2-1 | TRBV7-7 | TRBD2 | .
CASSYLAGGYNEQFF | TGTGCCAGCAGTTACTTAGCGGGGGGATACAATGAGCAGTTCTTC | TRBJ2-1 | TRBV6-2/TRBV6-3 | TRBD2 | once
CAWTSGDTQYF | TGTGCCTGGACTAGCGGGGATACGCAGTATTTT | TRBJ2-3 | TRBV30 | TRBD2 | .
CASSPLASGGADETQYF | TGTGCCAGCAGCCCCTTGGCTAGCGGGGGGGCAGACGAGACCCAGTACTTC | TRBJ2-5 | TRBV4-2 | TRBD2 | .
CASSPTSQGEAFF | TGTGCCAGCAGCCCCACCTCACAGGGGGAAGCTTTCTTT | TRBJ1-1 | TRBV7-8 | TRBD1 | .
CASSRTGRDAEAFF | TGTGCCAGCAGTCGGACAGGGCGGGACGCTGAAGCTTTCTTT | TRBJ1-1 | TRBV25-1 | TRBD1 | .
CASSSTGDEQFF | TGTGCCAGCAGTTCTACTGGTGATGAGCAGTTCTTC | TRBJ2-1 | TRBV27 | . | once
CASSPGTGYGEQFF | TGTGCCAGCAGCCCTGGGACAGGGTACGGTGAGCAGTTCTTC | TRBJ2-1 | TRBV2 | TRBD1 | once
CSVVAGDGYTF | TGCAGCGTTGTAGCAGGGGATGGCTACACCTTC | TRBJ1-2 | TRBV29-1 | . | .
CASLTGTTGELFF | TGTGCCAGCCTGACGGGAACCACCGGGGAGCTGTTTTTT | TRBJ2-2 | TRBV19 | . | .
CASSSRQGKGETQYF | TGTGCCAGCAGTTCCCGTCAAGGGAAGGGGGAGACCCAGTACTTC | TRBJ2-5 | TRBV28 | . | .
CASSQGKGSGSTDTQYF | TGTGCCAGCAGCCAAGGAAAGGGTAGCGGTAGCACAGATACGCAGTATTTT | TRBJ2-3 | TRBV3-1/TRBV3-2 | . | few
CASSYAGLNTGELFF | TGTGCCAGCAGTTACGCGGGACTGAACACCGGGGAGCTGTTTTTT | TRBJ2-2 | TRBV6-2/TRBV6-3 | . | .
CASSQGIASEPQHF | TGTGCCAGCAGCCAAGGTATAGCCTCGGAGCCCCAGCATTTT | TRBJ1-5 | TRBV3-1/TRBV3-2 | . | few
CASSLSGRGPSYEQYF | TGTGCCAGCAGTTTATCAGGCAGGGGGCCCTCCTACGAGCAGTACTTC | TRBJ2-7 | TRBV27 | TRBD1 | .
CASSPDRGNYGYTF | TGTGCCAGCAGCCCGGACAGGGGTAACTATGGCTACACCTTC | TRBJ1-2 | TRBV5-4 | TRBD1 | .
CASSEEGLAVYNEQFF | TGTGCCAGCAGTGAGGAGGGACTAGCGGTCTACAATGAGCAGTTCTTC | TRBJ2-1 | TRBV6-1 | TRBD2 | .
CASSLTPGDEAFF | TGTGCCAGCAGTTTAACCCCCGGAGATGAAGCTTTCTTT | TRBJ1-1 | TRBV28 | . | .
CAWRQGRNTEAFF | TGTGCCTGGCGGCAGGGGAGAAACACTGAAGCTTTCTTT | TRBJ1-1 | TRBV30 | . | .
CASSAPESTGELFF | TGTGCCAGCAGCGCCCCCGAGTCCACCGGGGAGCTGTTTTTT | TRBJ2-2 | TRBV6-5 | . | .
CASSQDLGQGAEKLFF | TGCGCCAGCAGCCAAGATTTGGGACAGGGGGCTGAAAAACTGTTTTTT | TRBJ1-4 | TRBV4-3 | TRBD1 | .
CASSFSSGDQETQYF | TGCGCCAGCAGCTTCTCTAGCGGGGACCAAGAGACCCAGTACTTC | TRBJ2-5 | TRBV5-1 | TRBD2 | .
CASSLSGVFRDTQYF | TGTGCCAGCAGCCTTAGCGGAGTCTTTCGGGATACGCAGTATTTT | TRBJ2-3 | TRBV6-2/TRBV6-3 | . | .
CASSERGLDLQETQYF | TGTGCCAGCAGTGAACGAGGGCTAGATCTACAAGAGACCCAGTACTTC | TRBJ2-5 | TRBV6-1 | . | .
CASSPPSGTGGNEQYF | TGTGCCAGCAGTCCACCTTCCGGGACAGGGGGTAACGAGCAGTACTTC | TRBJ2-7 | TRBV6-6 | TRBD1 | .
CAFRLAGDPGELFF | TGTGCCTTTAGACTAGCGGGAGACCCCGGGGAGCTGTTTTTT | TRBJ2-2 | TRBV30 | TRBD2 | many
CASSPGTLSYEQYF | TGTGCCAGCAGCCCTGGGACACTCTCCTACGAGCAGTACTTC | TRBJ2-7 | TRBV7-3 | . | .
CAWSVRGGGTDTQYF | TGTGCCTGGAGTGTTCGGGGGGGCGGCACAGATACGCAGTATTTT | TRBJ2-3 | TRBV30 | TRBD2 | .
CASSLAGAQFF | TGTGCCAGCAGCCTAGCGGGAGCTCAGTTCTTC | TRBJ2-1 | TRBV6-2/TRBV6-3 | TRBD2 | .
CASSPPGLAGDGGELFF | TGTGCCAGCAGCCCTCCGGGACTAGCGGGGGATGGCGGGGAGCTGTTTTTT | TRBJ2-2 | TRBV28 | TRBD2 | .
CASSPGTAASPLHF | TGCGCCAGCAGCCCCGGGACAGCGGCATCACCCCTCCACTTT | TRBJ1-6 | TRBV5-1 | TRBD1 | .
CASSLATGGYEQYF | TGTGCCAGCAGCTTAGCTACGGGGGGCTACGAGCAGTACTTC | TRBJ2-7 | TRBV7-8 | TRBD2 | .
CASRTSGLAGGSEQFF | TGTGCCAGCAGGACTTCTGGACTAGCGGGAGGGAGTGAGCAGTTCTTC | TRBJ2-1 | TRBV28 | TRBD2 | once
CASSPAGGHTQYF | TGTGCCAGCAGCCCCGCGGGGGGTCATACGCAGTATTTT | TRBJ2-3 | TRBV3-1/TRBV3-2 | TRBD2 | once
CASNPGQDNTEAFF | TGTGCCAGTAATCCGGGACAGGACAACACTGAAGCTTTCTTT | TRBJ1-1 | TRBV19 | TRBD1 | .
CASSQGRTVLGQYF | TGTGCCAGCAGCCAAGGACGGACTGTTCTTGGGCAGTACTTC | TRBJ2-7 | TRBV3-1/TRBV3-2 | . | once
CASRASGDTGELFF | TGTGCCAGCAGGGCCTCGGGGGACACCGGGGAGCTGTTTTTT | TRBJ2-2 | TRBV28 | . | .
CASSDRQGAVQPQHF | TGTGCCAGCAGCGACAGACAGGGGGCGGTTCAGCCCCAGCATTTT | TRBJ1-5 | TRBV7-2 | TRBD1 | .
CASSPGVRGEQFF | TGTGCCAGCAGCCCAGGTGTCCGGGGTGAGCAGTTCTTC | TRBJ2-1 | TRBV14 | . | few
CASSSLGQVNTEAFF | TGTGCCAGCAGTTCGTTGGGACAGGTGAACACTGAAGCTTTCTTT | TRBJ1-1 | TRBV6-5 | TRBD1 | once
CASSTGTSKDTQYF | TGTGCCAGCAGTACCGGGACTAGCAAAGATACGCAGTATTTT | TRBJ2-3 | TRBV2 | TRBD2 | .
CASSRTDPVYEKYTF | TGTGCCAGCAGTCGGACAGACCCCGTCTATGAGAAGTACACCTTC | TRBJ1-2 | TRBV6-6 | . | .
CSVESILRAGDWTDTQYF | TGCAGCGTTGAATCTATCCTCCGCGCGGGGGATTGGACAGATACGCAGTATTTT | TRBJ2-3 | TRBV29-1 | TRBD2 | .
CASSFPAGVPSNTGELFF | TGTGCCAGCAGCTTTCCGGCGGGAGTCCCTTCGAACACCGGGGAGCTGTTTTTT | TRBJ2-2 | TRBV5-5 | TRBD2 | .
CASSPRGYNSPLHF | TGTGCCAGCAGTCCTAGGGGATATAATTCACCCCTCCACTTT | TRBJ1-6 | TRBV27 | . | .
CASSLAAGTSNYGYTF | TGTGCCAGCAGCTTGGCGGCAGGGACTTCTAACTATGGCTACACCTTC | TRBJ1-2 | TRBV5-4 | . | .